These 19 T cell receptor beta chains originate from one sample sequenced in a study of blood T cell repertoires in COVID-19. Generated by immunoSEQ multiplex PCR, the TCRdb table keeps only in-frame clones and is missing some. The data hold 200,000 to 300,000 clones, with about nine tenths observed a single time. The material sequenced was peripheral blood. All receptors derive from a man aged 60 to 69 who had recovered from COVID-19.

The rearrangement joins TRBV19 to TRBJ1-1, with D possibly being TRBD1 (6 bases). With 1 base removed from V and 1 base from J, the gap between germline ends came to 13 bases. The CDR3 consists of 16 residues. CDR1 is LNHDA and CDR2 is SQIVND in the germline V gene (reference sequence). CDR3 region: CASSIVTGSRNTEAFF. CDR3 sequence (DNA): TGTGCCAGTAGTATAGTTACAGGGTCGAGGAACACTGAAGCTTTCTTT.

DNA for the CDR3: TGTGCCAGCAGCTCCGAGACAGGGACCAGGGTTAAGATCTACGAGCAGTACTTC. Amino acid sequence: CASSSETGTRVKIYEQYF. V gene TRBV7-8 combines with J gene TRBJ2-7, with 7 bases matching TRBD1. V gave up 4 bases and J gave up 3 bases; unmatched junction bases: 18. Germline lookup yields CDR1 SGHVS and CDR2 FQNEAQ. The CDR3 length is 18 residues.

This chain connects TRBV6-1 to TRBJ1-2; the D gene is possibly TRBD1 (5 bases). The CDR3 runs 14 residues. Germline V CDR1 and CDR2: MNHNS, SASEGT. Deletions cut 2 bases from V and 8 bases from J, with 15 bases between. CDR3 nucleotides: TGTGCCAGCAGTGAACTTAAGGGGCTCGGCGGCTACACCTTC. Protein: CASSELKGLGGYTF.

The chain has TRBV21-1 and TRBJ1-6; the table names TRBD1, a call not compared with the DNA. TRBV21-1 is tagged as a pseudogene. The CDR3 has 17 residues. The CDR3 DNA reads TGTGCCAGCAGCAAACAGGGTAACAGCTCCTATAATTCACCCCTCCACTTT. Its translation is CASSKQGNSSYNSPLHF.

The chain has TRBV5-4 and TRBJ2-2; D is ambiguous. Germline lookup yields CDR1 SGHNT and CDR2 YYREEE (reference sequence). This CDR3 is 15 amino acids long. Trimming took off 3 bases at V and 8 bases at J, with 17 bases between the two ends. CDR3 in amino acids: CASSSEPITGGELFF. The CDR3 DNA is TGTGCCAGCAGCTCGGAACCCATCACCGGGGGGGAGCTGTTTTTT.

The V and J genes are TRBV5-5 and TRBJ2-2; TRBD1 agrees at 7 bases. CDR1 is SGHKS and CDR2 is YYEKEE in the germline V gene (reference sequence). V shed 1 base, J shed 5 bases, and the junction held 5 bases outside the gene matches. The CDR3 contains 15 residues. The CDR3 region has the DNA TGTGCCAGCAGCTTGCGAGGGGGCATGACCGGGGAGCTGTTTTTT. Encoded protein: CASSLRGGMTGELFF.

The chain has TRBV5-1 and TRBJ1-1; 9 bases map to TRBD1. Trimming removed 2 bases from V and 1 base from J; junction bases left unmatched: 6. The length of the CDR3 is 16 residues. Germline CDR1 SGHRS, CDR2 YFSETQ. The CDR3 region has the DNA TGCGCCAGCAGCTTTACCGGGACAGGGTGGAACACTGAAGCTTTCTTT. Amino acid sequence: CASSFTGTGWNTEAFF.

This chain uses TRBV7-9 with TRBJ1-4, with D perhaps matching TRBD1 (6 bases). V was trimmed by 5 bases and J by 6 bases, leaving 13 bases between them. The germline gives CDR1 SEHNR, CDR2 FQNEAQ (reference sequence). The CDR3 contains 14 residues. The CDR3 nucleotides are TGTGCCAGCAGCCCACAGGGCACCTATGAAAAACTGTTTTTT. It yields the protein CASSPQGTYEKLFF.

This sequence joins TRBV6-1 and TRBJ1-3; D may be TRBD1 (5 bases). Germline CDR1 and CDR2: MNHNS and SASEGT. Deletions cut 3 bases from V and 2 bases from J, with 11 bases between. This CDR3 is 15 amino acids long. The chain's CDR3 is CASSDREVTGNTIYF. DNA of the CDR3: TGTGCCAGCAGTGACAGGGAGGTTACTGGAAACACCATATATTTT.

The chain links TRBV9 to TRBJ2-7; possibly TRBD2 for D (7 bases). Germline CDR1 is SGDLS and CDR2 is YYNGEE. The V and J ends lost 2 bases and 5 bases respectively, with 20 bases between them. This CDR3 is built from 16 residues. CDR3 DNA: TGTGCCAGCAGCGTGCAACCTGTAGGGGGGGGCCACGAGCAGTACTTC. Encoded protein: CASSVQPVGGGHEQYF.

This clone was detected only a few times. The gene calls are TRBV7-2 and TRBJ1-6; 10 nucleotides match TRBD1. This CDR3 comprises 17 residues. V gave up 1 base and J gave up 3 bases; unmatched junction bases: 3. CDR1 is SGHTA, CDR2 FQGNSA, per germline. In DNA form, the CDR3 reads TGTGCCAGCAGCTTAGGACAGGGGGCAAGCTATAATTCACCCCTCCACTTT. The encoded protein is CASSLGQGASYNSPLHF. Full variable domain (outside the CDR3, taken from reference TRBV7-2 and TRBJ1-6): GAGVSQSPSNKVTEKGKDVELRCDPISGHTALYWYRQSLGQGLEFLIYFQGNSAPDKSGLPSDRFSAERTGGSVSTLTIQRTQQEDSAVYLCASSLGQGASYNSPLHFGNGTRLTVT.

The table lists this clone with a count of one. This sequence joins TRBV4-1 and TRBJ2-1; 8 bases align to TRBD2. CDR3 length equals 16 residues. Per the germline V gene, CDR1 is MGHRA and CDR2 is YSYEKL. V was clipped by 4 bases and J by 6 bases; unmatched bases: 11. CDR3 residues: CASSLLPTSVTNEQFF. The CDR3 DNA sequence: TGCGCCAGCAGCCTCCTTCCGACTAGCGTGACCAATGAGCAGTTCTTC.

CDR3 residues: CASSSGQSSGNTIYF. The DNA of the CDR3 is TGCGCCAGCAGCTCCGGACAGAGCTCTGGAAACACCATATATTTT. The chain links TRBV5-1 to TRBJ1-3, with D tentatively TRBD1 (6 bases). The CDR3 totals 15 residues. Between the trimmed V and J ends, which lost 3 bases and 0 bases, there was a span of 10 bases. Germline V gene sequence: CDR1 SGHRS, CDR2 YFSETQ.

The chain is built from TRBV13 and TRBJ2-7, with 14 positions matching TRBD2. This CDR3 contains 16 residues. J gave up 3 bases and V 5 bases, and 6 bases lay outside the gene matches. Germline V gene data show CDR1 as PRHDT and CDR2 as FYEKMQ (reference sequence). The DNA of the CDR3 is TGTGCCAGCAGCACCACCGGACTAGCGGGGGGCTACGAGCAGTACTTC. The encoded protein is CASSTTGLAGGYEQYF.

V gene TRBV30 combines with J gene TRBJ2-5, with a possible D match to TRBD2 (5 bases). Germline CDR1 is GTSNPN and CDR2 is SVGIG (reference sequence). This CDR3 is 14 amino acids long. Trimming removed 4 bases from V and 2 bases from J, with 14 bases in between. The CDR3 nucleotides are TGTGCCTGGACAGGAGGCAGTAAGCAAGAGACCCAGTACTTC. Translation: CAWTGGSKQETQYF.

The V and J genes are TRBV7-6 and TRBJ1-5; 7 nucleotides align to TRBD1. The CDR3 loop spans 16 amino acids. The J segment lost 0 bases and the V segment lost 5 bases, leaving 7 bases of the junction unmatched. CDR1 is SGHVS, CDR2 FNYEAQ, per germline. The CDR3 nucleotides are TGTGCCAGCAGCCAAGGAGGACAGGATAGCAATCAGCCCCAGCATTTT. Encoded protein: CASSQGGQDSNQPQHF. Using reference TRBV7-6 and TRBJ1-5 for the parts outside the CDR3, the full variable domain is GAGVSQSPRYKVTKRGQDVALRCDPISGHVSLYWYRQALGQGPEFLTYFNYEAQQDKSGLPNDRFSAERPEGSISTLTIQRTEQRDSAMYRCASSQGGQDSNQPQHFGDGTRLSIL.

This sequence joins TRBV19 and TRBJ2-2; TRBD2 is a possible D gene (5 bases). The CDR3 contains 13 residues. CDR1 and CDR2 from the germline V gene are LNHDA and SQIVND (reference sequence). Trimming shortened V by 11 bases and J by 3 bases, and 13 bases separated the two germline ends. The CDR3 nucleotides are TGTGCCTGTAAGGAGCGGCACACCGGGGAGCTGTTTTTT. Its translation is CACKERHTGELFF. Looking up the rest from reference TRBV19 and TRBJ2-2 gives the full variable domain: DGGITQSPKYLFRKEGQNVTLSCEQNLNHDAMYWYRQDPGQGLRLIYYSQIVNDFQKGDIAEGYSVSREKKESFPLTVTSAQKNPTAFYLCACKERHTGELFFGEGSRLTVL.

This clone was counted once. The chain combines TRBV29-1 with TRBJ1-3; TRBD1 might be the D (6 bases). The germline V and J ends were trimmed by 2 bases and 2 bases, with 10 bases remaining between them. This CDR3 has 14 amino acids. Germline V gene data show CDR1 as SQVTM and CDR2 as ANQGSEA. The DNA for the CDR3 is TGCAGCGTTGAATTCCCAGGGGCTGGAAACACCATATATTTT. This translates into CSVEFPGAGNTIYF.

This chain joins TRBV5-8 and TRBJ2-2; D may be TRBD2 (6 bases). This CDR3 contains 16 residues. Germline V gene sequence: CDR1 SGHTS, CDR2 YDEGEE. With 2 bases removed from V and 4 bases from J, the gap between germline ends came to 15 bases. Written as DNA, the CDR3 is TGTGCCAGCAGCTTAGCCTCAAGGGGAGGCACCGGGGAGCTGTTTTTT. Translation gives CASSLASRGGTGELFF.